The 8 T cell receptor beta chains in this list originate from one sample, sequenced in a study of blood T cells in healthy people across ages. A sample-barcoded 5' primer and a J-beta primer mix were used in a second PCR of about 7 to 12 cycles. TCRdb re-analysed the 5' RACE reads in MiXCR, keeping a single row per CDR3 protein. The data hold about 680,000 distinct CDR3 sequences, with over 45% observed a single time. Sequenced sample: blood. The origin of the receptors is a woman aged 55-70 years in good health.

J is TRBJ1-1 and V is TRBV28; no firm D call. V lost 3 bases to trimming and J lost 5 bases, with 10 bases between them. Germline V gene sequence: CDR1 MDHEN, CDR2 SYDVKM. The CDR3 contains 13 residues. DNA of the CDR3: TGTGCCAGCAGTTTGGGGATTGGGACTGAAGCTTTCTTT. Its translation is CASSLGIGTEAFF.

This clonotype has a handful of counts. This chain links TRBV20-1 with TRBJ2-7; D remains ambiguous. Deletions cut 0 bases from V and 5 bases from J, with 11 bases between. The CDR3 spans 13 residues. Germline V gene lookup returns CDR1 DFQATT and CDR2 SNEGSKA (reference sequence). The CDR3 coding sequence is TGCAGTGCTAGAGATGCGGCATCCCACGAGCAGTACTTC. This codes for CSARDAASHEQYF.

This clonotype showed up just a few times. The rearrangement joins TRBV6-2 or TRBV6-3 to TRBJ2-3; 7 nucleotides line up with TRBD1. CDR3 length equals 14 residues. With 6 bases clipped from V and 2 bases from J, the junction kept 5 bases outside the gene matches. Germline assignment: CDR1 MNHEY and CDR2 SVGEGT. The CDR3 reads CASRDRTYTDTQYF. The CDR3 DNA is TGTGCCAGCAGGGACAGGACTTACACAGATACGCAGTATTTT.

The rearrangement uses TRBV27 and TRBJ2-7; 11 bases fit TRBD2. There are 15 residues in the CDR3. The germline V gene has CDR1 MNHEY and CDR2 SMNVEV (reference sequence). J gave up 4 bases and V 8 bases, and 10 bases lay outside the gene matches. Written as DNA, the CDR3 is TGTGCCAGCGGCCCTAGCGGGAGGCAACCTTACGAGCAGTACTTC. Its translation is CASGPSGRQPYEQYF.

The chain carries TRBV28 and TRBJ2-3, with D maybe TRBD2 (5 bases). Germline assignment: CDR1 MDHEN and CDR2 SYDVKM. V shed 6 bases and J shed 9 bases, with 19 bases lying between them. This CDR3 is 14 amino acids long. The DNA of the CDR3 is TGTGCCAGCAGCCCAGGCACTAACCGGAGGACGCAGTATTTT. This sequence encodes CASSPGTNRRTQYF.

The V gene is TRBV28, the J gene TRBJ2-3; 8 bases agree with TRBD2. Germline values: CDR1 MDHEN, CDR2 SYDVKM. V dropped 7 bases and J dropped 0; count of bases not matched to a gene: 18. The CDR3 runs to 19 residues. CDR3 protein: CASTTRGGGRHSSTDTQYF. CDR3 DNA: TGTGCCAGCACCACCCGGGGGGGCGGGAGGCATTCTAGCACAGATACGCAGTATTTT.

This clonotype was picked up a small number of times. One end of the junction does not line up with germline, which may come from a read error. As DNA, the CDR3 is TGTGCCAGCAGTGGGGGCTTGAAAACAATCTATGGCTACACCTTC. Translated: CASSGGLKTIYGYTF. The genes are TRBV10-3 and TRBJ1-2; D is perhaps TRBD1 (6 bases). Looked up from germline, CDR1 is ENHRY and CDR2 is SYGVKD. The CDR3 has 15 residues.

The rearrangement links TRBV27 to TRBJ1-1; D call uncertain. CDR3 length equals 17 residues. V gave up 4 bases and J gave up 1 base, with 19 bases separating them. Germline V gene data show CDR1 as MNHEY and CDR2 as SMNVEV (reference sequence). In DNA, the CDR3 is TGTGCCAGCAGTTCCCCGTTCCGGGGAGGAGGGAACACTGAAGCTTTCTTT. Translating it yields CASSSPFRGGGNTEAFF.